These T cell receptor beta chains were read from a single sample in a study of persistence of HIV-infected CD4 T cells. No antigens are known for them. Method: immunoSEQ multiplex PCR; TCRdb's copy keeps in-frame clones and lacks some. This sample carries 15,000 to 25,000 clones, 70% to 80% of them seen once, and the ten largest clones take roughly 7.1%. Here the sequenced sample was CD4+ T cells sorted from PBMCs after approximately 19-hour stimulation, taken from a patient who received antiretroviral therapy. These receptor sequences come from an adult man with HIV who was CMV-seropositive. Both conserved end residues are part of each CDR3. Fields, in order: V gene, J gene, CDR3 protein.

V: TRBV9
J: TRBJ2-2
CDR3: CASSVQDRFTGELFF

V: TRBV19
J: TRBJ1-3
CDR3: CATFDGRSPSGNTIYF

V: TRBV5-1
J: TRBJ1-1
CDR3: CASSLAAGLNTEAFF

V: TRBV6-2/TRBV6-3
J: TRBJ2-7
CDR3: CASSYPSGWTYEQYF

V: TRBV19
J: TRBJ2-1
CDR3: CASTRLAGGLGEQFF

V: TRBV18
J: TRBJ2-2
CDR3: CASSSFTNTGELFF

V: TRBV3-1/TRBV3-2
J: TRBJ2-7
CDR3: CASSQDRSYEQYF

V: TRBV4-2
J: TRBJ1-4
CDR3: CASSRGTREKLFF

V: TRBV23-1
J: TRBJ2-6
CDR3: CASSLSGEEGKVSGANVLTF

V: TRBV15
J: TRBJ1-4
CDR3: CATSRDSRTGNEKLFF

V: TRBV6-5
J: TRBJ2-7
CDR3: CASRSVDEQYF

V: TRBV19
J: TRBJ1-1
CDR3: CASSKGGPNTEAFF

V: TRBV24-1
J: TRBJ2-1
CDR3: CATSEPTSGGANEQFF

V: TRBV7-2
J: TRBJ1-5
CDR3: CASSAPGGPVGNQPQHF

V: TRBV20-1
J: TRBJ2-3
CDR3: CSARREDTQYF

V: TRBV3-1/TRBV3-2
J: TRBJ1-6
CDR3: CASSQGQGIGSPLHF

V: TRBV10-1
J: TRBJ1-3
CDR3: CASSESTGNTIYF

V: TRBV29-1
J: TRBJ2-1
CDR3: CSPGRGGSGEQFF

V: TRBV18
J: TRBJ1-5
CDR3: CASSPSNTGTSNQPQHF

V: TRBV27
J: TRBJ2-2
CDR3: CASSLYPDTNTGELFF

V: TRBV3-1/TRBV3-2
J: TRBJ1-5
CDR3: CASSQSGQGVSQPQHF

V: TRBV6-1
J: TRBJ2-7
CDR3: CASSRDRSYEQYF

V: TRBV20-1
J: TRBJ2-1
CDR3: CSASLGGVHNEQFF

V: TRBV7-8
J: TRBJ1-2
CDR3: CASSLTGVGYTF

V: TRBV4-1
J: TRBJ2-1
CDR3: CASSQEATSNEQFF

V: TRBV25-1
J: TRBJ2-7
CDR3: CASSEGTRSSYEQYF

V: TRBV2
J: TRBJ1-6
CDR3: CASSHRTNSPLHF

V: TRBV5-6
J: TRBJ2-2
CDR3: CASSLVDREDGELFF

V: TRBV30
J: TRBJ1-2
CDR3: CAWSEDRGGYTF

V: TRBV19
J: TRBJ1-2
CDR3: CASSSGQGAGYTF

V: TRBV18
J: TRBJ1-3
CDR3: CASSPSSLTSGNTIYF

V: TRBV6-1
J: TRBJ1-1
CDR3: CASTPGDRNTEAFF

V: TRBV28
J: TRBJ2-1
CDR3: CASRVGAGEDNEQFF

V: TRBV2
J: TRBJ2-7
CDR3: CASTMTGVSYEQYF

V: TRBV5-1
J: TRBJ2-6
CDR3: CASSPLTMIGETPSGANVLTF

V: TRBV6-1
J: TRBJ1-3
CDR3: CASSPAANTIYF

V: TRBV14
J: TRBJ2-1
CDR3: CASSQDTVNNEQFF

V: TRBV6-5
J: TRBJ2-1
CDR3: CASSYAEGRTYNEQFF

V: TRBV6-1
J: TRBJ1-1
CDR3: CASSDRGKNTEAFF

V: TRBV11-3
J: TRBJ2-1
CDR3: CASSPVSGYDNEQFF

V: TRBV27
J: TRBJ2-6
CDR3: CASSFSPSGGANVLTF

V: TRBV3-1/TRBV3-2
J: TRBJ2-7
CDR3: CASSRGQGLGEQYF